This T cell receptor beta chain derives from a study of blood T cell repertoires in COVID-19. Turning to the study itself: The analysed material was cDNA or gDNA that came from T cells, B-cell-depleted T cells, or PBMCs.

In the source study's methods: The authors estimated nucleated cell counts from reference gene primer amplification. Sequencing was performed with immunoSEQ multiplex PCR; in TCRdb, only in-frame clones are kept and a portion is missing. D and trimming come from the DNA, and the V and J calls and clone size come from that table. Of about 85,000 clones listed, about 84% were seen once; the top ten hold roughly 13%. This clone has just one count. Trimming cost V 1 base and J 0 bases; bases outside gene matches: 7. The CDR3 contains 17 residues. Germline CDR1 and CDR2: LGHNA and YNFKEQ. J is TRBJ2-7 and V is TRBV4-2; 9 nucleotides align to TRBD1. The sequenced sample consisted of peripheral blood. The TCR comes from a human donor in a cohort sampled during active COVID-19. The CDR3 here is CASSQGKMDRGSYEQYF. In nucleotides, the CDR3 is TGTGCCAGCAGCCAAGGGAAAATGGACAGGGGCTCCTACGAGCAGTACTTC.